This T cell receptor (beta chain) appears in the sequencing data of a study of cytomegalovirus exposure and HLA in healthy donors. Whole-study results and caveats: DRB1 had the most TCR associations and HLA-C the fewest, a later analysis found, with rates varying by HLA locus. Across all donors, roughly uniform sequencing depth was an assumption of the presence/absence analyses.

V gave up 4 bases and J gave up 5 bases; unmatched junction bases: 5. The V gene's germline CDR1 is SGHTA and CDR2 FQGNSA. This CDR3 spans 15 amino acids. PCR amplification relied on 60 Vbeta primers (plus 13 Jbeta primers). In the authors' methods: The authors later counted approximately 80 million unique TCR beta chains, 8.5 million to 13 million of them shared. Sequencing was performed with immunoSEQ multiplex PCR; in TCRdb, only in-frame clones are kept and a portion is missing. The DNA gave D and trimming, while V, J and clone size come from that table. This table holds about 200,000 clones, 65% to 90% found once. Concerning this clone: Its target is not known.

V is TRBV7-2 and J is TRBJ2-1; TRBD1 matches at 10 bases. This receptor was obtained from a girl aged 5-17 years in good health and CMV-seronegative. The source material was PBMCs. CDR3 coding DNA: TGTGCCAGCAGCTCCTACGACAGGGGGCACAATGAGCAGTTCTTC. This sequence encodes CASSSYDRGHNEQFF.